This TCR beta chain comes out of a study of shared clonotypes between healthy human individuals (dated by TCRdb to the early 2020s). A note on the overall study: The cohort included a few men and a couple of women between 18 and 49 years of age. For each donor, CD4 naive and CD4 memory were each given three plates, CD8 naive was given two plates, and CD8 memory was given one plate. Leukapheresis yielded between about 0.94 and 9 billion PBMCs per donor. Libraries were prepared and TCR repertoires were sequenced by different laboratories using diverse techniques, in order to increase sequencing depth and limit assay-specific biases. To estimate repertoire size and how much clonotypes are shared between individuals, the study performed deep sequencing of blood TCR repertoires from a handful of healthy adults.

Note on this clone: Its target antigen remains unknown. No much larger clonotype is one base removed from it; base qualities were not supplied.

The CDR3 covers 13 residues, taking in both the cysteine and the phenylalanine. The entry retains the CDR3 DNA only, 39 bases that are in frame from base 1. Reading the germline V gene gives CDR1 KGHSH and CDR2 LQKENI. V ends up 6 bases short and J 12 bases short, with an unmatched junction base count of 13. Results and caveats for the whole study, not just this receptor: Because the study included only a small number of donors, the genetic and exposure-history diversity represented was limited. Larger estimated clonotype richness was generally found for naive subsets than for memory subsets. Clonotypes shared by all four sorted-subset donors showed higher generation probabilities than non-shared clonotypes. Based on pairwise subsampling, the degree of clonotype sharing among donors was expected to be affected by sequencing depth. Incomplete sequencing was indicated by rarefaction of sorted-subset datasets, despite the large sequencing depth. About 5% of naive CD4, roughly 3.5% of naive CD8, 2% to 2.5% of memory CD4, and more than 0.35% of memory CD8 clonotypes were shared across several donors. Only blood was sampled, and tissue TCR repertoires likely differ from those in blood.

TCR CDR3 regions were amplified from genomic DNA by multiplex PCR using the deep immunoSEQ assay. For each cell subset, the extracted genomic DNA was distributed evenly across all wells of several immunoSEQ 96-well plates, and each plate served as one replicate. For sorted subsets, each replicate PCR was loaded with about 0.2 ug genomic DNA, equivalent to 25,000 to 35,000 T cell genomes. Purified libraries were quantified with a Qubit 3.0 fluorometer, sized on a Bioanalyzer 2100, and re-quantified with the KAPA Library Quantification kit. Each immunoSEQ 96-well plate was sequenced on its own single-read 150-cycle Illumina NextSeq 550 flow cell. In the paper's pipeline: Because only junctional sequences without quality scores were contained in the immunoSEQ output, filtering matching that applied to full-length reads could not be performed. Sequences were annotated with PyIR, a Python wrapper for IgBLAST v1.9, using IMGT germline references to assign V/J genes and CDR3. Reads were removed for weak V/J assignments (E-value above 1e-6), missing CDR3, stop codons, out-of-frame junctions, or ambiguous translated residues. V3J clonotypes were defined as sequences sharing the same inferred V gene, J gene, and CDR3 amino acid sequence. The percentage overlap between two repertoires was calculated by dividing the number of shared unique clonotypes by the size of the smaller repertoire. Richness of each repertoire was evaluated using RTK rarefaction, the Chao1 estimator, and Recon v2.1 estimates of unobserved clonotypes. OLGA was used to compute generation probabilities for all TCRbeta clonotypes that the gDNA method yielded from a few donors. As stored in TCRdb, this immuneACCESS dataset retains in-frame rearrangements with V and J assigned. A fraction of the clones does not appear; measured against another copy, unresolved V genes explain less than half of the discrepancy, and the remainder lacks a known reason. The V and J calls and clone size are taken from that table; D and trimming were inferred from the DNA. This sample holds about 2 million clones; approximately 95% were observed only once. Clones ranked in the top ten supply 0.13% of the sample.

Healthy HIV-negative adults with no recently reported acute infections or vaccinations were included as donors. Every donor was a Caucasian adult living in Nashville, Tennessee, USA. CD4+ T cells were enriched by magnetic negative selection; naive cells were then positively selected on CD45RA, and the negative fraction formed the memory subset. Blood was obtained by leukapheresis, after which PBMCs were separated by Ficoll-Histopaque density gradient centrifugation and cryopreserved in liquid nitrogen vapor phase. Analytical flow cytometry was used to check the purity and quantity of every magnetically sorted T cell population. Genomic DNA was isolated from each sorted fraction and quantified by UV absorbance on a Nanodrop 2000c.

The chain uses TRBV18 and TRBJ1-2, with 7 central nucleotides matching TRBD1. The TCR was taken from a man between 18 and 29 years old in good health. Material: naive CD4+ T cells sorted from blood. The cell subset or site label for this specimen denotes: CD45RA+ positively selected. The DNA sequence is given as TGTGCCAGCTCTCCGGGACAGACCCTGGGGGACACCTTC. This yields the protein CASSPGQTLGDTF. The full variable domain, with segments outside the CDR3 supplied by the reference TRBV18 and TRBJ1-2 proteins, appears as NAGVMQNPRHLVRRRGQEARLRCSPMKGHSHVYWYRQLPEEGLKFMVYLQKENIIDESGMPKERFSAEFPKEGPSILRIQQVVRGDSAAYFCASSPGQTLGDTFGSGTRLTVV.